This TCR beta chain was profiled in a study of T cells in Graves' hyperthyroidism and ophthalmopathy. Using RNA transcripts as the source, TCR beta CDR3 regions were amplified. The HTBI primer set drove a first-round RT-PCR of the TCR CDR3. One entry per CDR3 protein, called by TCRdb with MiXCR from the multiplex PCR reads. The table lists under 250,000 distinct CDR3 sequences, around 25% of them singletons. CDR1 and CDR2 from the germline V gene are SGHRS and YFSETQ. There are 16 residues in the CDR3. V shed 0 bases and J shed 1 base, with 13 bases lying between them. In this sample, this clonotype turned up many times.

The sequenced material came from blood. The origin of this receptor is a woman aged 40 to 50 with Graves' ophthalmopathy. This rearrangement joins TRBV5-1 to TRBJ2-5, with D uncertain. The CDR3 sequence: CASSLVVGSAQETQYF. CDR3 bases: TGCGCCAGCAGCTTGGTGGTGGGCTCCGCCCAAGAGACCCAGTACTTC.